The 4 T cell receptor beta chains listed next were all sequenced from one sample in a study of T cell changes during pregnancy in multiple sclerosis. Assay used: immunoSEQ multiplex PCR; TCRdb lists only in-frame clones, some missing. The profile covers approximately 60,000 clones, with about 92% appearing a single time and 2.5% to 3.5% taken by the ten largest. The sequenced sample was peripheral blood, obtained in the second trimester of pregnancy. Receptor source: a female donor in good health, enrolled as a control in a pregnancy study.

This clone showed up just a few times. The chain combines TRBV5-4 with TRBJ2-5; D possibly corresponds to TRBD2 (5 bases). The germline V and J ends were trimmed by 5 bases and 3 bases, with 23 bases remaining between them. The CDR3 contains 17 residues. Per the germline V gene, CDR1 is SGHNT and CDR2 is YYREEE (reference sequence). The CDR3 protein is CASRPPGNSGREETQYF. The DNA of the CDR3 is TGTGCCAGCAGACCCCCCGGGAACTCGGGGAGAGAAGAGACCCAGTACTTC. Variable domain in full (rest from reference TRBV5-4 and TRBJ2-5): ETGVTQSPTHLIKTRGQQVTLRCSSQSGHNTVSWYQQALGQGPQFIFQYYREEENGRGNFPPRFSGLQFPNYSSELNVNALELDDSALYLCASRPPGNSGREETQYFGPGTRLLVL.

V usage is TRBV7-2 and J usage is TRBJ1-3; D may be TRBD1 (6 bases). The germline V and J ends were trimmed by 0 bases and 8 bases, with 14 bases remaining between them. Germline CDR1 SGHTA, CDR2 FQGNSA. This CDR3 is built from 15 residues. The CDR3 DNA is TGTGCCAGCAGCTTAGCAACAGGGAAGGTTTACACCATATATTTT. It specifies CASSLATGKVYTIYF.

The CDR3 protein is CASSVAGGADTEAFF. As DNA, the CDR3 is TGTGCCAGCAGTGTAGCAGGGGGCGCGGACACTGAAGCTTTCTTT. This chain joins TRBV28 and TRBJ1-1, with 8 bases that match TRBD1. Per the germline V gene, CDR1 is MDHEN and CDR2 is SYDVKM. V shed 5 bases, J shed 3 bases, and the junction held 8 bases outside the gene matches. The CDR3 sequence is 15 residues long.

This chain connects TRBV2 to TRBJ1-1; D gene unclear. The germline V and J ends were trimmed by 9 bases and 1 base, with 6 bases remaining between them. Germline assignment: CDR1 SNHLY and CDR2 FYNNEI. This CDR3 spans 11 amino acids. The CDR3 here is CARQSNTEAFF. CDR3 in DNA: TGTGCCAGACAGTCGAACACTGAAGCTTTCTTT.